This T cell receptor beta chain was sequenced in a study of identical twins. Germline V gene data show CDR1 as SGHRS and CDR2 as YFSETQ. V lost 4 bases and J lost 5; bases outside the gene matches: 8. This CDR3 contains 15 residues. TCRdb used MiXCR to reprocess the 5' RACE reads, holding one entry per CDR3 protein. The data show 210,000 or so distinct CDR3 sequences, 7.5% seen once. These same records also appear under a second study, on yellow fever vaccine responses in identical twins.

This receptor was taken from a woman aged 18-35 years in good health. The source material was memory (CD45RO+) T cells sorted from blood. J is TRBJ2-5 and V is TRBV5-1, with 10 bases that match TRBD1. The CDR3 DNA sequence: TGCGCCAGCAGCGCTACGGGACAGGGGTTTGAGACCCAGTACTTC. This gives the protein CASSATGQGFETQYF.